The 31 T cell receptor beta chains given below trace back to one sample, sequenced in a study of spatial heterogeneity in lung cancer. This sample's time point: blood at routine non-recurrence follow-up after resection. Without sorting, whole RNA was sequenced from tumor, nontumor lung or frozen PBMC. TCRdb re-derived calls from the 5' RACE reads in MiXCR, one entry per CDR3 protein. Seen here are fewer than 60,000 distinct CDR3 sequences, 6.5% to 7.5% observed once, and the top ten hold 35% to 45%. Specimen: PBMCs, collected at follow-up. The receptors derive from a female donor with early-stage non-small cell lung cancer.

This clonotype was seen many times. The chain employs TRBV27 and TRBJ2-7; possibly TRBD1 for D (5 bases). Germline lookup yields CDR1 MNHEY and CDR2 SMNVEV (reference sequence). V was cut by 7 bases and J by 1 base, with 14 bases left in between. The CDR3 spans 14 residues. The CDR3 coding sequence is TGTGCCAGCAAGAGGCCAGGGCAGTCCTACGAGCAGTACTTC. It specifies CASKRPGQSYEQYF.

This clonotype was recorded a few times. The chain combines TRBV7-9 with TRBJ1-2; 8 bases are shared with TRBD1. This CDR3 is 15 amino acids long. Germline lookup yields CDR1 SEHNR and CDR2 FQNEAQ (reference sequence). The V and J ends lost 1 base and 1 base, in that order; junction bases with no gene match: 2. The CDR3 is CASSLGQGINYGYTF. In nucleotides, the CDR3 is TGTGCCAGCAGCTTAGGACAGGGGATTAACTATGGCTACACCTTC.

V is TRBV6-5 and J is TRBJ2-1; D is uncertain. Trimming cost V 6 bases and J 10 bases, with 10 bases left between them. This CDR3 has 11 amino acids. The germline CDR1 and CDR2 sequences are MNHEY and SVGAGI. CDR3 in DNA: TGTGCCAGCAGGGTATGGGAAGAGCAGTTCTTC. The encoded protein is CASRVWEEQFF.

The sample holds many counts of this clonotype. The V gene is TRBV20-1, the J gene TRBJ2-3; D gene uncertain. The CDR3 loop spans 10 amino acids. V was trimmed by 6 bases and J by 0 bases, leaving 1 base between them. The germline V gene has CDR1 DFQATT and CDR2 SNEGSKA (reference sequence). The CDR3 protein is CSASTDTQYF. CDR3 DNA sequence: TGCAGTGCAAGCACAGATACGCAGTATTTT.

Many counts were recorded for this clonotype. J is TRBJ1-5 and V is TRBV29-1; tentative D call: TRBD1 (5 bases). Per germline, CDR1 SQVTM and CDR2 ANQGSEA. V lost 5 bases and J lost 4, with 9 bases in between. The CDR3 covers 12 residues. The CDR3 spells CSVRDGNQPQHF. For the CDR3, the DNA is TGCAGCGTTCGGGACGGGAATCAGCCCCAGCATTTT.

This clonotype was detected ten times or more. The gene calls are TRBV12-3 or TRBV12-4 and TRBJ1-5, with TRBD1 as a possible D gene (6 bases). The V end was cut by 6 bases, the J end by 0 bases, with 12 bases between. The CDR3 extends over 15 amino acids. The CDR3 sequence: CASSQDRLSNQPQHF. The CDR3 DNA reads as TGTGCCAGCAGCCAGGACAGACTTAGCAATCAGCCCCAGCATTTT.

This clonotype came up many times. The chain joins TRBV9 to TRBJ2-2; 8 nucleotides agree with TRBD2. The junction had 11 bases not matched to a gene; V was cut back by 3 bases and J by 4 bases. The CDR3 runs 17 residues. The germline gives CDR1 SGDLS, CDR2 YYNGEE. The CDR3 loop reads CASSAPRGEVSTGELFF. The DNA for the CDR3 is TGTGCCAGCAGCGCCCCGCGGGGGGAAGTAAGCACCGGGGAGCTGTTTTTT. Full variable domain (remainder filled in from reference TRBV9 and TRBJ2-2): DSGVTQTPKHLITATGQRVTLRCSPRSGDLSVYWYQQSLDQGLQFLIQYYNGEERAKGNILERFSAQQFPDLHSELNLSSLELGDSALYFCASSAPRGEVSTGELFFGEGSRLTVL.

Ten or more counts support this clonotype. V is TRBV7-8 and J is TRBJ2-6; 13 nucleotides agree with TRBD2. Unmatched junction bases numbered 4, after V lost 5 bases and J lost 0 bases. CDR1 is SGHVS and CDR2 is FQNEAQ in the germline V gene. CDR3 length equals 18 residues. CDR3 coding DNA: TGTGCCAGCAGCCCAGGACTAGCGGGGGTCTCTGGGGCCAACGTCCTGACTTTC. This gives the protein CASSPGLAGVSGANVLTF. The full variable domain, with the rest looked up from reference TRBV7-8 and TRBJ2-6, is GAGVSQSPRYKVAKRGQDVALRCDPISGHVSLFWYQQALGQGPEFLTYFQNEAQLDKSGLPSDRFFAERPEGSVSTLKIQRTQQEDSAVYLCASSPGLAGVSGANVLTFGAGSRLTVL.

This clonotype has ten or more counts. The CDR3 DNA reads TGTGCCAGCAGTTACGGGGGGCACACAGATACGCAGTATTTT. Translated, it gives CASSYGGHTDTQYF. The chain carries TRBV6-2 or TRBV6-3 and TRBJ2-3; D might be TRBD1 or TRBD2, each matching 6 bases. The germline V gene encodes CDR1 MNHEY and CDR2 SVGEGT. The CDR3 totals 14 residues. V gave up 2 bases and J gave up 2 bases, with 8 bases separating them.

Ten or more counts support this clonotype. J is TRBJ1-6 and V is TRBV5-5, with 8 nucleotides matching TRBD1. From germline, CDR1 is SGHKS and CDR2 YYEKEE (reference sequence). The CDR3 loop spans 17 amino acids. V shed 6 bases and J 10 bases; nucleotides not matched to a gene: 18. The CDR3 is CASNTPFRGPSGSPLHF. CDR3 coding DNA: TGTGCCAGCAACACGCCTTTCAGGGGGCCGTCGGGATCACCCCTCCACTTT.

This sequence joins TRBV6-2 or TRBV6-3 and TRBJ2-5, with TRBD2 identical over 10 bases. The length of the CDR3 is 15 residues. Germline values: CDR1 MNHEY, CDR2 SVGEGT. The V and J ends lost 8 bases and 5 bases, in that order; junction bases with no gene match: 11. The CDR3: CASLQAGGPWETQYF. In nucleotides, the CDR3 is TGTGCCAGCCTACAAGCGGGGGGGCCTTGGGAGACCCAGTACTTC.

This rearrangement joins TRBV3-1 to TRBJ2-6; 9 bases align to TRBD1. Germline lookup yields CDR1 LGHDT and CDR2 YNNKEL (reference sequence). This CDR3 has 18 residues. The ends lost 5 bases at V and 2 bases at J; junction bases unmatched: 10. The CDR3 protein is CASSSPGQGYPGANVLTF. The CDR3 DNA sequence: TGTGCCAGCAGCAGTCCAGGACAGGGGTACCCTGGGGCCAACGTCCTGACTTTC.

This clonotype has a count of ten or more. The V and J genes are TRBV2 and TRBJ1-3; D gene unclear. Germline values: CDR1 SNHLY, CDR2 FYNNEI. The CDR3 consists of 13 residues. V lost 3 bases and J lost 4, with 7 bases in between. CDR3 DNA: TGTGCCAGCAGTGAGAATTTGGGAAACACCATATATTTT. It translates to CASSENLGNTIYF.

This clonotype has more than one count but fewer than ten. CDR3 sequence (DNA): TGTGCCAGCAGCCGGACAGGGGGAGACGAAAAACTGTTTTTT. Protein sequence: CASSRTGGDEKLFF. The genes are TRBV11-1 and TRBJ1-4, with 10 bases matching TRBD1. The CDR3 consists of 14 residues. The trim removed 5 bases at V and 8 bases at J, leaving 5 bases unmatched. Per germline, CDR1 SGHAT and CDR2 FQDESV (reference sequence).

Many counts were recorded for this clonotype. The rearrangement links TRBV5-1 to TRBJ2-3; 7 bases agree with TRBD1. The CDR3 contains 16 residues. The V gene's germline CDR1 is SGHRS and CDR2 YFSETQ. V shed 5 bases and J 0 bases; nucleotides not matched to a gene: 9. In DNA, the CDR3 is TGCGCCAGCAGTTTAGGGGGACAGCCTAGCACAGATACGCAGTATTTT. As protein: CASSLGGQPSTDTQYF.

This clonotype appeared many times. The V gene is TRBV20-1, the J gene TRBJ2-2; 9 bases are shared with TRBD2. Germline V gene lookup returns CDR1 DFQATT and CDR2 SNEGSKA (reference sequence). The CDR3 spans 14 residues. With V trimmed by 5 bases and J by 6 bases, 7 bases remained unmatched. The CDR3 coding sequence is TGCAGTGCTGCCGGGACTAGCTGGCCCGGGGAGCTGTTTTTT. Its protein is CSAAGTSWPGELFF.

At least ten counts were recorded for this clonotype. The chain is built from TRBV7-6 and TRBJ2-7; D is uncertain. V was cut by 5 bases and J by 1 base, with 9 bases left in between. Germline V gives CDR1 SGHVS, CDR2 FNYEAQ. CDR3 length: 13 residues. The CDR3 is CASSPDTSYEQYF. The CDR3 DNA reads as TGTGCCAGCAGCCCCGACACATCCTACGAGCAGTACTTC.

This clonotype was observed at least ten times. V usage is TRBV5-4 and J usage is TRBJ2-3; D is unclear. The CDR3 runs to 15 residues. Germline CDR1 is SGHNT and CDR2 is YYREEE (reference sequence). V lost 2 bases and J 6 bases, leaving 16 bases between the germline ends. The CDR3 DNA follows: TGTGCCAGCAGCTTCGCCGGCAGGCTAGGGGATACGCAGTATTTT. Amino acid sequence: CASSFAGRLGDTQYF. The full variable domain, its missing parts supplied by reference TRBV5-4 and TRBJ2-3, is ETGVTQSPTHLIKTRGQQVTLRCSSQSGHNTVSWYQQALGQGPQFIFQYYREEENGRGNFPPRFSGLQFPNYSSELNVNALELDDSALYLCASSFAGRLGDTQYFGPGTRLTVL.

Of note for this clonotype: The junction shows a germline mismatch at one end, possibly a read error. This chain connects TRBV28 to TRBJ1-5, with a weak D call TRBD1 (5 bases). The CDR3 consists of 15 residues. Per the germline V gene, CDR1 is MDHEN and CDR2 is SYDVKM. The CDR3 is CASSLGTQRNQPQHF. CDR3 sequence (DNA): TGTGCCAGCAGTTTGGGGACGCAGCGCAATCAGCCGCAGCATTTT.

This clonotype was detected only a few times. V is TRBV15 and J is TRBJ1-1; the D is unclear. Germline CDR1 and CDR2: LNHNV and YYDKDF (reference sequence). The CDR3 totals 15 residues. The V and J ends lost 0 bases and 0 bases respectively, with 8 bases between them. CDR3 nucleotide sequence: TGTGCCACCAGCAGAGATCCTGGGGTGAACACTGAAGCTTTCTTT. Translating gives CATSRDPGVNTEAFF.

The table lists this clonotype with a few counts. One end of the junction varies from germline; a read error may be responsible. The chain links TRBV11-2 to TRBJ1-3, with D maybe TRBD1 (6 bases). CDR3 length: 13 residues. Germline lookup yields CDR1 SGHAT and CDR2 FQNNGV. Here the CDR3 DNA reads TGTGTCAGCAGCCAAGTAACCGGGACAAATTTATATTTT. Its protein product is CVSSQVTGTNLYF.

The chain combines TRBV5-1 with TRBJ1-4; 8 bases fit TRBD1. This CDR3 has 16 amino acids. CDR1 is SGHRS, CDR2 YFSETQ, per germline. V trimming: 4 bases; J trimming: 5 bases; junction bases outside the gene matches: 10. CDR3 in amino acids: CASSPIGTGSNEKLFF. CDR3 sequence (DNA): TGCGCCAGCAGCCCAATCGGGACAGGATCGAATGAAAAACTGTTTTTT.

The chain joins TRBV5-1 to TRBJ2-5; D gene uncertain. The CDR3 has 11 amino acids. V was clipped by 3 bases and J by 10 bases, with 10 bases between them. Germline-derived CDR1 and CDR2 are SGHRS and YFSETQ. CDR3 protein: CASSSLDIQYF. DNA of the CDR3: TGCGCCAGCAGCTCCCTTGATATCCAGTACTTC.

This clonotype was recorded many times. The genes are TRBV2 and TRBJ1-5, with D tentatively TRBD1 (6 bases). Germline CDR1 and CDR2: SNHLY and FYNNEI. The CDR3 consists of 15 residues. V was shortened by 0 bases and J by 9 bases, with 15 bases between the two germline ends. The CDR3 DNA is TGTGCCAGCAGTGAAGCCGGGGGCACCGAGGGGCCCCAGCATTTT. Protein product: CASSEAGGTEGPQHF.

This clonotype was seen at least ten times. V usage is TRBV6-1 and J usage is TRBJ2-1; 9 bases map to TRBD1. CDR1 MNHNS and CDR2 SASEGT come from the germline V gene. Trimming removed 1 base from V and 3 bases from J; junction bases left unmatched: 10. This CDR3 is 18 amino acids long. The DNA for the CDR3 is TGTGCCAGCAGTGAAGATAGTGTCGGGACAGGGTTCTACAATGAGCAGTTCTTC. Translation gives CASSEDSVGTGFYNEQFF.

In this sample, this clonotype turned up many times. This chain uses TRBV6-5 with TRBJ2-1; D remains ambiguous. The CDR3 totals 16 residues. Germline-derived CDR1 and CDR2 are MNHEY and SVGAGI. Trimming stripped 5 bases from V and 4 bases from J, with 18 bases between. The CDR3 region has the DNA TGTGCCAGCAGTCGTCTCGGACCAAGTGGATACAATGAGCAGTTCTTC. This encodes CASSRLGPSGYNEQFF.

This clonotype was observed a handful of times. The CDR3 bases are TGTGCCATCAGTAAGGGACGGGATCAGTACTTC. It codes for CAISKGRDQYF. The chain recombines TRBV10-3 with TRBJ2-7, with D possibly called TRBD1 or TRBD2 (5 bases each). Trimming pared 5 bases from V and 10 bases from J, leaving 12 bases between. The germline V gene has CDR1 ENHRY and CDR2 SYGVKD. This CDR3 is built from 11 residues.

There are many counts of this clonotype. The chain joins TRBV9 to TRBJ2-1; D is unresolved. V lost 1 base and J lost 2, with 7 bases in between. The germline V gene has CDR1 SGDLS and CDR2 YYNGEE. The CDR3 runs 14 residues. DNA for the CDR3: TGTGCCAGCAGCGTAAGCAGGCCCTACAATGAGCAGTTCTTC. It is translated as CASSVSRPYNEQFF.

This clonotype came up many times. The chain is built from TRBV7-3 and TRBJ2-3; D might be TRBD2 (7 bases). The CDR3 is 17 residues long. In germline, CDR1 is SGHTA, CDR2 FQGTGA. The V end was cut by 5 bases, the J end by 0 bases, with 18 bases between. CDR3 sequence reads: CASSRLGRGASTDTQYF. The CDR3 region has the DNA TGTGCCAGCAGCCGACTCGGACGGGGGGCGAGCACAGATACGCAGTATTTT.

This clonotype was detected many times. The CDR3 nucleotides read TGCAGCGTAACCAGGGGGGTAAATCAGCCCCAGCATTTT. Its translation: CSVTRGVNQPQHF. The chain is built from TRBV29-1 and TRBJ1-5, with 7 bases identical to TRBD1. J gave up 4 bases and V 6 bases, and 6 bases lay outside the gene matches. Germline-derived CDR1 and CDR2 are SQVTM and ANQGSEA. The CDR3 is 13 residues long.

Comment on this clonotype: A much larger clone lies one base from this, so it may be a read error. This chain uses TRBV29-1 with TRBJ2-7; no clear D. CDR3 length equals 12 residues. Trimming left V 6 bases short and J 2 bases short, with 11 bases between. CDR1 is SQVTM, CDR2 ANQGSEA, per germline. CDR3 loop: CSVVHGPYEQYF. The DNA of the CDR3 is TGCAGCGTGGTTCATGGGCCCTACGAGCAGTACTTC.